Listed below are T cell receptor beta chains from one sample, sequenced in a study of CD8+CD57+ T cells in acquired aplastic anemia. TCRdb reprocessed the reads with MiXCR, giving one entry per CDR3 protein. Of around 64,000 distinct CDR3 sequences listed, around 55% are singletons. The sequenced material came from sorted CD4+, CD8+, or CD8+CD57+ T cells (not recorded which) from PBMCs. Receptor source: a human donor in good health, serving as a control. The CDR3 runs from the conserved cysteine through the conserved F or W. Each record gives: CDR3 length, J gene, D gene, V gene, clone size, CDR3 protein, CDR3 DNA. The D gene is left open where the match is weak. Clone size is given for some rows only: seen once, a few or many times, or a class if the clone is expanded.

16	TRBJ2-3	TRBD2	TRBV4-2	-	CASSQLTSGGTDTQYF	TGTGCCAGCAGCCAACTGACTAGCGGGGGCACAGATACGCAGTATTTT
16	TRBJ1-3	-	TRBV24-1	-	CATSDPGSYSGNTIYF	TGTGCCACCAGTGATCCGGGATCGTACTCTGGAAACACCATATATTTT
14	TRBJ1-5	-	TRBV10-3	few	CAISDDAHNQPQHF	TGTGCCATCAGTGATGACGCCCACAATCAGCCCCAGCATTTT
14	TRBJ1-5	-	TRBV29-1	-	CSVGRSLGRQPQHF	TGCAGCGTTGGCCGATCTTTGGGGAGGCAGCCCCAGCATTTT
15	TRBJ2-7	TRBD2	TRBV6-5	many	CASSYPREGRDEQYF	TGTGCCAGCAGTTACCCGCGGGAGGGCCGCGACGAGCAGTACTTC
13	TRBJ2-7	-	TRBV2	-	CASSLGQAYEQCF	TGTGCCAGCAGCTTGGGGCAGGCGTACGAGCAGTGCTTC
11	TRBJ2-2	TRBD1	TRBV24-1	-	CATKGTGGLFF	TGTGCCACTAAAGGGACAGGCGGTCTGTTTTTT
11	TRBJ2-3	-	TRBV20-1	-	CSASPYDTQYF	TGCAGTGCTAGTCCTTACGATACGCAGTATTTT
14	TRBJ2-7	-	TRBV29-1	few	CSVEDHINSREQYF	TGCAGCGTTGAAGATCATATTAACAGCCGCGAGCAGTACTTC
13	TRBJ2-1	-	TRBV7-6	-	CASSLEYRNEQFF	TGTGCCAGCAGCTTAGAGTACCGAAATGAGCAGTTCTTC
15	TRBJ2-1	TRBD2	TRBV20-1	-	CSVDSGGPKLDEQFF	TGCAGTGTGGATAGCGGGGGGCCCAAGTTGGATGAGCAGTTCTTC
11	TRBJ1-2	-	TRBV29-1	-	CSVPGALGNTF	TGCAGCGTTCCGGGGGCTCTCGGAAACACTTTC
14	TRBJ2-7	-	TRBV9	-	CASSVGDGAYEQYF	TGTGCCAGCAGCGTAGGAGACGGAGCCTACGAGCAGTACTTC
17	TRBJ1-6	-	TRBV19	-	CASRNWGRPGTASPLHF	TGTGCCAGCCGGAACTGGGGGCGGCCGGGGACGGCTTCACCCCTCCACTTT
14	TRBJ1-6	-	TRBV2	medium-sized	CASRGFRGNSPLHF	TGTGCCAGCAGGGGGTTCAGGGGAAATTCACCCCTCCACTTT
11	TRBJ2-4	-	TRBV30	many	CAWGAKNIQYF	TGTGCCTGGGGGGCCAAAAACATTCAGTACTTC
14	TRBJ1-2	-	TRBV5-1	-	CASSLGGNDYGYTF	TGCGCCAGCAGCTTGGGCGGAAATGACTATGGCTACACCTTC
11	TRBJ2-5	-	TRBV7-2	once	CASRTAGTQYF	TGTGCCAGCAGGACAGCGGGGACCCAGTACTTC
13	TRBJ2-5	-	TRBV6-5	many	CASSYRVQETQYF	TGTGCCAGCAGTTACCGGGTACAAGAGACCCAGTACTTC
14	TRBJ2-3	TRBD2	TRBV5-1	-	CASSPTSGTDTQCF	TGCGCCAGCAGTCCGACTAGCGGCACAGATACGCAGTGTTTT
12	TRBJ1-2	-	TRBV10-1	-	CASSDRSCSYTF	TGCGCCAGCAGCGACCGGAGCTGTAGCTACACCTTC
14	TRBJ2-1	TRBD2	TRBV11-2	-	CASSFDSGNYEQFF	TGTGCCAGCAGCTTCGATAGCGGGAACTATGAGCAGTTCTTC
14	TRBJ1-4	TRBD1	TRBV7-2	-	CASSLSGGSEKLFF	TGTGCCAGCAGCTTATCAGGGGGGAGTGAAAAACTGTTTTTT
14	TRBJ2-5	TRBD2	TRBV5-6	few	CASSSTSGVQTQYF	TGTGCCAGCAGCTCCACTAGCGGGGTGCAGACCCAGTACTTC
15	TRBJ2-3	TRBD2	TRBV24-1	medium-sized	CATSIAGAGTDTQYF	TGTGCCACCAGCATCGCGGGAGCTGGCACAGATACGCAGTATTTT
16	TRBJ2-6	-	TRBV6-1	many	CASKGPRASGANVLTF	TGTGCCAGCAAGGGACCGAGAGCCTCTGGGGCCAACGTCCTGACTTTC
15	TRBJ2-7	TRBD2	TRBV5-1	many	CASSPGRGGSYEQYF	TGCGCCAGCAGCCCGGGACGGGGGGGGTCCTACGAGCAGTACTTC
15	TRBJ2-3	-	TRBV24-1	medium-sized	CATSDSGLATDTQYF	TGTGCCACCAGTGATAGTGGGCTAGCGACAGATACGCAGTATTTT
15	TRBJ2-5	-	TRBV24-1	medium-sized	CATSDAGKRGETQYF	TGTGCCACCAGTGACGCCGGAAAGAGGGGAGAGACCCAGTACTTC
16	TRBJ2-7	TRBD1	TRBV6-1	many	CASSQGTGVASYEQYF	TGTGCCAGCAGTCAGGGGACAGGGGTGGCCTCCTACGAGCAGTACTTC
16	TRBJ2-1	-	TRBV15	medium-sized	CATSRDVYRAYNEQFF	TGTGCCACCAGCAGAGATGTGTACAGGGCCTACAATGAGCAGTTCTTC
11	TRBJ1-1	-	TRBV24-1	-	CATSLSGLTCF	TGTGCCACCAGCCTGAGCGGGCTGACTTGCTTT
18	TRBJ2-6	-	TRBV5-4	many	CASSLFGRLSGGANVLTF	TGTGCCAGCAGCTTGTTTGGCAGGCTCTCGGGTGGGGCCAACGTCCTGACTTTC
13	TRBJ1-1	TRBD1	TRBV19	medium-sized	CATAGQLNTEAFF	TGTGCCACCGCGGGACAGTTGAACACTGAAGCTTTCTTT
15	TRBJ2-1	TRBD2	TRBV20-1	once	CSAKPSGSGLNEQFF	TGCAGTGCTAAGCCTAGCGGGAGTGGGTTGAATGAGCAGTTCTTC
12	TRBJ1-1	-	TRBV29-1	-	CSLTHGITEAFF	TGCAGCTTGACCCACGGGATCACTGAAGCTTTCTTT
12	TRBJ1-2	-	TRBV2	few	CASSDGFYGYTF	TGTGCCAGTTCGGACGGATTCTATGGCTACACCTTC
11	TRBJ1-1	-	TRBV29-1	-	CSVPQGTEAFF	TGCAGCGTTCCACAGGGCACTGAAGCTTTCTTT
15	TRBJ2-7	-	TRBV2	-	CASSDHRGGPGEQYF	TGTGCCAGCAGTGATCACAGGGGGGGGCCGGGCGAGCAGTACTTC
15	TRBJ1-6	TRBD1	TRBV12-3/TRBV12-4	-	CASSRQGSNNSPLHF	TGTGCCAGCAGCCGACAGGGGTCTAATAATTCACCCCTCCACTTT
15	TRBJ1-5	-	TRBV19	-	CASSPRLAGNQPQHF	TGTGCCAGTAGTCCGAGACTAGCGGGAAATCAGCCCCAGCATTTT
12	TRBJ2-1	TRBD2	TRBV15	-	CATSREGLEQFF	TGTGCCACCAGCAGAGAGGGACTAGAGCAGTTCTTC
14	TRBJ2-5	-	TRBV6-1	many	CASTSSTGVETQYF	TGTGCCAGCACCTCTAGCACGGGAGTAGAGACCCAGTACTTC
14	TRBJ2-2	TRBD1	TRBV19	many	CASSRTGPTGELFF	TGTGCCAGTAGTAGGACAGGGCCCACCGGGGAGCTGTTTTTT
11	TRBJ2-7	-	TRBV28	many	CASSRYYEQYF	TGTGCCAGCAGTCGCTACTACGAGCAGTACTTC
12	TRBJ1-2	-	TRBV10-1	-	CASSKDHGTHTF	TGCGCCAGCAGTAAAGATCATGGGACGCACACCTTC
15	TRBJ1-5	-	TRBV7-2	many	CASSTRQVWGRPQHF	TGTGCCAGCAGCACACGACAGGTGTGGGGTCGGCCCCAGCATTTT
14	TRBJ2-5	-	TRBV2	few	CASSDGASRETQYF	TGTGCCAGCAGTGATGGGGCCTCTCGGGAGACCCAGTACTTC
15	TRBJ2-7	TRBD1	TRBV28	-	CASSLGQWSSYEQYF	TGTGCCAGCAGCTTGGGACAGTGGAGCTCCTACGAGCAGTACTTC
15	TRBJ2-3	TRBD2	TRBV2	-	CASSDPSGSADTQYF	TGTGCCAGCAGTGATCCTAGCGGGAGCGCAGATACGCAGTATTTT
13	TRBJ2-1	-	TRBV29-1	-	CSVRRGLGNEQFF	TGCAGCGTCCGACGGGGGCTGGGCAATGAGCAGTTCTTC
14	TRBJ2-7	-	TRBV6-1	-	CASSPGAGYFEQYF	TGTGCCAGCAGCCCCGGGGCAGGGTACTTCGAGCAGTACTTC
17	TRBJ2-7	TRBD2	TRBV11-2	-	CASSCPRLAGGSYEQYF	TGTGCCAGCAGCTGCCCCAGACTAGCGGGAGGGTCCTACGAGCAGTACTTC
13	TRBJ1-5	TRBD1	TRBV2	-	CASRDRDNQPQHF	TGTGCCAGCAGGGACAGGGACAATCAGCCCCAGCATTTT
13	TRBJ2-1	TRBD1	TRBV10-3	few	CAIRGQGANEQFF	TGTGCCATCAGGGGACAGGGGGCAAATGAGCAGTTCTTC
14	TRBJ2-7	TRBD1	TRBV2	-	CASSKDRWTYEQYF	TGTGCCAGCAGTAAGGACAGGTGGACCTACGAGCAGTACTTC
13	TRBJ1-2	-	TRBV29-1	medium-sized	CSALDRLNYGYTF	TGCAGCGCCCTAGACAGGTTAAACTATGGCTACACCTTC
16	TRBJ1-5	TRBD1	TRBV2	-	CASRLAGGASNQPQHF	TGTGCCAGCAGACTTGCAGGGGGCGCGAGCAATCAGCCCCAGCATTTT
13	TRBJ1-4	TRBD1	TRBV2	-	CANRDRAKEKLFF	TGTGCCAACCGGGACAGGGCTAAGGAAAAACTGTTTTTT